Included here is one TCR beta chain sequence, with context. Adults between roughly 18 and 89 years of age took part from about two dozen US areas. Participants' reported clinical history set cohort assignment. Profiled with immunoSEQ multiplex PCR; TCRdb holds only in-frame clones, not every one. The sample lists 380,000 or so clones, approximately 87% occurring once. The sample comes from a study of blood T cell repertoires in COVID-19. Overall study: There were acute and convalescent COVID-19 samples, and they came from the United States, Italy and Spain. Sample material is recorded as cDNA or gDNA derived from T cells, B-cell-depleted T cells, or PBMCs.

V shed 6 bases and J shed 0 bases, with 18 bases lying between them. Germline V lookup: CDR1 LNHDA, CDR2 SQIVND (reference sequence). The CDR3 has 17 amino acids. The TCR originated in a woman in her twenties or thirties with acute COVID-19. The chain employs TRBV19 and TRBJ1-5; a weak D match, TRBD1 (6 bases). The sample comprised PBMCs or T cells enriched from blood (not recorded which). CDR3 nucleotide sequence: TGTGCCAGTAGCAGAGGGCAGGGGAGTTATAGCAATCAGCCCCAGCATTTT. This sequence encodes CASSRGQGSYSNQPQHF.